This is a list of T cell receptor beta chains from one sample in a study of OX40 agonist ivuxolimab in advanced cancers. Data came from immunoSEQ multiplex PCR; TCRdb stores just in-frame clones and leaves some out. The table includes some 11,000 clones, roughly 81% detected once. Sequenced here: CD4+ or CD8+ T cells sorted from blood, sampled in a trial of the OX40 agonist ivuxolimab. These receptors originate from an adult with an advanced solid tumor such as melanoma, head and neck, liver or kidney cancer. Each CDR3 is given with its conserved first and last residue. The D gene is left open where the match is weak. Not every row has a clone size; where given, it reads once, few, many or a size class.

cdr3_aa: CASGGRGTELYEQYF
cdr3_nt: TGTGCCAGCGGGGGACGGGGGACTGAATTGTACGAGCAGTACTTC
clone_size: NA
d_call: NA
j_call: TRBJ2-7
v_call: TRBV6-6

cdr3_aa: CASSHTDSVGNQPQHF
cdr3_nt: TGTGCCAGCAGCCATACGGACAGTGTGGGTAATCAGCCCCAGCATTTT
clone_size: NA
d_call: NA
j_call: TRBJ1-5
v_call: TRBV7-3

cdr3_aa: CASSSPIGTGYNEQFF
cdr3_nt: TGTGCCAGCAGTTCCCCGATCGGGACAGGGTACAATGAGCAGTTCTTC
clone_size: NA
d_call: TRBD1
j_call: TRBJ2-1
v_call: TRBV27

cdr3_aa: CASSLGPYNEQFF
cdr3_nt: TGTGCCAGCAGCTTAGGGCCCTACAATGAGCAGTTCTTC
clone_size: NA
d_call: NA
j_call: TRBJ2-1
v_call: TRBV7-9

cdr3_aa: CSVGTGTYEQYF
cdr3_nt: TGCAGCGTCGGGACAGGTACCTACGAGCAGTACTTC
clone_size: NA
d_call: TRBD1
j_call: TRBJ2-7
v_call: TRBV29-1

cdr3_aa: CASSLVPNTGELFF
cdr3_nt: TGTGCCAGCAGCTTAGTTCCCAACACCGGGGAGCTGTTTTTT
clone_size: NA
d_call: NA
j_call: TRBJ2-2
v_call: TRBV11-2

cdr3_aa: CASRLEGQTSGYTF
cdr3_nt: TGTGCCAGCAGACTTGAGGGACAGACAAGTGGCTACACCTTC
clone_size: NA
d_call: TRBD1
j_call: TRBJ1-2
v_call: TRBV13

cdr3_aa: CASRETGTATYEQYF
cdr3_nt: TGTGCCAGCAGGGAAACAGGGACTGCAACCTACGAGCAGTACTTC
clone_size: NA
d_call: NA
j_call: TRBJ2-7
v_call: TRBV27

cdr3_aa: CASSASIGNTEAFF
cdr3_nt: TGTGCCAGCAGTGCCAGCATCGGGAACACTGAAGCTTTCTTT
clone_size: NA
d_call: NA
j_call: TRBJ1-1
v_call: TRBV2

cdr3_aa: CASSGPPYEQYF
cdr3_nt: TGCGCCAGCAGCGGCCCGCCCTACGAGCAGTACTTC
clone_size: once
d_call: NA
j_call: TRBJ2-7
v_call: TRBV10-2

cdr3_aa: CASSHLGAGDEQYF
cdr3_nt: TGCGCCAGCAGCCACCTTGGGGCAGGGGACGAGCAGTACTTC
clone_size: NA
d_call: NA
j_call: TRBJ2-7
v_call: TRBV4-1

cdr3_aa: CASSQPNRVYEQYF
cdr3_nt: TGTGCCAGCAGTCAACCCAACAGGGTCTACGAGCAGTACTTC
clone_size: few
d_call: NA
j_call: TRBJ2-7
v_call: TRBV11-2

cdr3_aa: CSVDHPGTGDGYTF
cdr3_nt: TGCAGCGTTGACCACCCCGGGACAGGGGATGGCTACACCTTC
clone_size: NA
d_call: TRBD1
j_call: TRBJ1-2
v_call: TRBV29-1

cdr3_aa: CASSGGPSYNEQFF
cdr3_nt: TGCGCCAGCAGCGGGGGTCCCTCCTACAATGAGCAGTTCTTC
clone_size: NA
d_call: NA
j_call: TRBJ2-1
v_call: TRBV10-1

cdr3_aa: CASSASGGSADTQYF
cdr3_nt: TGTGCCAGCAGTGCTAGCGGGGGGTCCGCAGATACGCAGTATTTT
clone_size: NA
d_call: TRBD2
j_call: TRBJ2-3
v_call: TRBV6-4

cdr3_aa: CASVGEAKNIQYF
cdr3_nt: TGTGCCAGCGTGGGGGAAGCCAAAAACATTCAGTACTTC
clone_size: NA
d_call: NA
j_call: TRBJ2-4
v_call: TRBV7-8

cdr3_aa: CASSVGAGGTTDTQYF
cdr3_nt: TGTGCCAGCAGCGTAGGGGCAGGGGGGACGACAGATACGCAGTATTTT
clone_size: few
d_call: NA
j_call: TRBJ2-3
v_call: TRBV9

cdr3_aa: CASSGGHWARNEQFF
cdr3_nt: TGTGCCAGCAGCGGGGGACATTGGGCTAGGAATGAGCAGTTCTTC
clone_size: once
d_call: NA
j_call: TRBJ2-1
v_call: TRBV5-6

cdr3_aa: CASTGTQETQYF
cdr3_nt: TGTGCCAGCACCGGGACTCAAGAGACCCAGTACTTC
clone_size: few
d_call: NA
j_call: TRBJ2-5
v_call: TRBV7-9

cdr3_aa: CASSFWHNYGYTF
cdr3_nt: TGTGCCAGCAGTTTTTGGCATAACTATGGCTACACCTTC
clone_size: NA
d_call: NA
j_call: TRBJ1-2
v_call: TRBV27

cdr3_aa: CASRRTGDYGYTF
cdr3_nt: TGTGCCAGCAGGCGTACAGGGGACTATGGCTACACCTTC
clone_size: NA
d_call: TRBD1
j_call: TRBJ1-2
v_call: TRBV5-4

cdr3_aa: CASRGWDGKYF
cdr3_nt: TGTGCCAGCAGGGGATGGGACGGAAAGTACTTC
clone_size: NA
d_call: NA
j_call: TRBJ2-4
v_call: TRBV6-5

cdr3_aa: CASSMGQGYEKLFF
cdr3_nt: TGTGCCAGCAGCATGGGACAGGGTTATGAAAAACTGTTTTTT
clone_size: medium-sized
d_call: TRBD1
j_call: TRBJ1-4
v_call: TRBV9

cdr3_aa: CASSLQGYNEQFF
cdr3_nt: TGTGCCAGCTCCCTCCAAGGGTACAATGAGCAGTTCTTC
clone_size: once
d_call: NA
j_call: TRBJ2-1
v_call: TRBV7-9

cdr3_aa: CASSPGQGAYEQYF
cdr3_nt: TGTGCCAGCAGTCCGGGACAGGGAGCCTACGAGCAGTACTTC
clone_size: few
d_call: TRBD1
j_call: TRBJ2-7
v_call: TRBV6-1

cdr3_aa: CASSPMTGEAYTEAFF
cdr3_nt: TGTGCCAGCAGTCCGATGACAGGGGAGGCTTACACTGAAGCTTTCTTT
clone_size: NA
d_call: TRBD1
j_call: TRBJ1-1
v_call: TRBV27

cdr3_aa: CASSQDRFSGGSYEQYF
cdr3_nt: TGTGCCAGCAGCCAAGATCGATTCTCCGGGGGGTCCTACGAGCAGTACTTC
clone_size: NA
d_call: TRBD2
j_call: TRBJ2-7
v_call: TRBV14

cdr3_aa: CASSPYSTGSGNTIYF
cdr3_nt: TGTGCCAGCAGCCCCTATTCGACAGGGTCTGGAAACACCATATATTTT
clone_size: NA
d_call: TRBD1
j_call: TRBJ1-3
v_call: TRBV4-2